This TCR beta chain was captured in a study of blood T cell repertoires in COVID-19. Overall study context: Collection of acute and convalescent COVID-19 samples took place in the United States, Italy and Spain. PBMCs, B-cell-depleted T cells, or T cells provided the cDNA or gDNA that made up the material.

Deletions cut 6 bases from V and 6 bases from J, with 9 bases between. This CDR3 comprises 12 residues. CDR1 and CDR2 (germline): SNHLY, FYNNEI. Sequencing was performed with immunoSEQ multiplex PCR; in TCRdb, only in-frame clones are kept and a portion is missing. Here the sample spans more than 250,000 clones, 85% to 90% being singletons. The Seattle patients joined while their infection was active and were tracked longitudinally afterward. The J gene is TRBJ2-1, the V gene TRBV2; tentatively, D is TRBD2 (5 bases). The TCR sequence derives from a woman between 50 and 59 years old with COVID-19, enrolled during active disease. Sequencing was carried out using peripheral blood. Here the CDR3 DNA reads TGTGCCAGCAGGACGGGGTTCAATGAGCAGTTCTTC. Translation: CASRTGFNEQFF.